This entry describes one T cell receptor (beta chain). Its binding antigen is unknown. The record has no base qualities; no much larger clone is one base away. Genomic DNA was isolated from the sorted cells so that the TCRbeta CDR3 region could be sequenced. The immunoSEQ Assay was used to sequence the TCRbeta CDR3 regions. TCRdb retrieved this table from immuneACCESS and kept in-frame rearrangements only. Not all clones are present; in checked studies, unresolved V genes account for under half, and no reason is known for the remainder. The sample table shows 72,000 or so clones, and over 70% are seen once. Jointly, the top ten make up 4.5% to 6% of the sample. These data belong to a study of OX40 agonist ivuxolimab in advanced cancers. With respect to the entire study: Ivuxolimab was a fully human IgG2 agonistic monoclonal antibody targeting the costimulatory receptor OX40 (CD134). Three dose-escalation patients achieved partial responses, one with hepatocellular carcinoma and two with cutaneous melanoma. Peripheral TCRbeta sequencing aimed to test whether ivuxolimab altered TCR sequence diversity and caused clonal T-cell expansion. Intravenous ivuxolimab was administered to patients every 2 weeks at six dose levels: 0.01, 0.1, 0.3, 1.5, 3 and 10 mg/kg. Patients were allowed to have had prior anti-PD-1, anti-PD-L1 or anti-CTLA-4 therapy, and approximately 41% of the dose-escalation patients had previously received checkpoint inhibitors. The monotherapy dose-escalation portion (N ≈ 55 patients) of the phase I ivuxolimab trial is reported in the paper. Of the 50 to 55 dose-escalation patients, hepatocellular carcinoma was present in about 20, melanoma in around 15, renal cell carcinoma in 9 and head and neck cancer in 9. The dose-escalation cohort was 82.7% male with a mean age of about 58 years, ranging from roughly 23 to 79. Here is what the overall study found, with its caveats: Low levels of normalized T-cell clonal expansion were also seen in some patients who did not respond. Antigen specificity was not determined for the clonally expanded peripheral T cells. Clonal expansion of both CD4+ and CD8+ blood T cells was observed from baseline to week 6 at doses 0.1 to 3.0 mg/kg. In partial responders in the 0.1-3.0 mg/kg groups, normalized peripheral clonal expansion was found to be among the lowest, especially among CD8+ T cells. After ivuxolimab, CD8+ T cells had more expanded clones than CD4+ T cells on average.

The junction carries 6 bases between V and J, which are trimmed by 0 bases and 5 bases respectively. The germline V gene supplies CDR1 SGHRS and CDR2 YFSETQ. Its CDR3 holds 13 amino acids, cysteine through phenylalanine. Only the CDR3 part of the read is kept: 39 bases, read in frame from the first base. The trial excluded patients who had a history of autoimmune disease or who were on systemic immunosuppression. In every dose cohort, peripheral blood was drawn for TCR sequencing at baseline, cycle 4 day 1, and cycle 7 day 1. Samples came from an open-label, multicenter, first-in-human phase I dose-escalation trial of ivuxolimab. Adults with locally advanced or metastatic melanoma, renal cell, hepatocellular, or head and neck squamous cell carcinoma were enrolled in the trial. Before TCR sequencing, CD4+ T cells and CD8+ T cells from peripheral blood were sorted into separate populations.

The origin of this receptor is an adult with an advanced solid tumor such as melanoma, head and neck, liver or kidney cancer. This chain is built from TRBV5-1 and TRBJ2-1; the D gene lacks a confident call. Sample: CD4+ or CD8+ T cells sorted from blood, taken in a trial of the OX40 agonist ivuxolimab. The DNA reads as follows: TGCGCCAGCAGCTTGGCCATGAACAATGAGCAGTTCTTC. It translates as CASSLAMNNEQFF.